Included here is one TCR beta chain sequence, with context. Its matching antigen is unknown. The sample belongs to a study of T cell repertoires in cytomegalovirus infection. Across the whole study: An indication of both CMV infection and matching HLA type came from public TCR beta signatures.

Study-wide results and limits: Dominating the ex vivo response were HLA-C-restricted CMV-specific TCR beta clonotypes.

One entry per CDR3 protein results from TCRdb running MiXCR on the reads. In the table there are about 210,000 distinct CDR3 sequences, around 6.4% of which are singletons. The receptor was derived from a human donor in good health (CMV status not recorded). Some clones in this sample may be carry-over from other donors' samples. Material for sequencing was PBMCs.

The CDR3: CASSPPGTLVRPLHF. The CDR3 DNA is TGTGCCAGCAGTCCGCCCGGGACCCTCGTTCGACCCCTCCACTTT. The chain joins TRBV25-1 to TRBJ1-6; tentative D call: TRBD1 (5 bases). This CDR3 has 15 residues. Per germline, CDR1 MGHDK and CDR2 SYGVNS. Trimming stripped 5 bases from V and 12 bases from J, with 20 bases between. The full variable domain, rest sourced from reference TRBV25-1 and TRBJ1-6, is EADIYQTPRYLVIGTGKKITLECSQTMGHDKMYWYQQDPGMELHLIHYSYGVNSTEKGDLSSESTVSRIRTEHFPLTLESARPSHTSQYLCASSPPGTLVRPLHFGNGTRLTVT.